The rows below give T cell receptor beta chains drawn from one sample of a study of T cells expressing NK-cell markers. TCRdb reanalyzed the 5' RACE reads, giving one entry per CDR3 protein sequence and no DNA. This listing includes some 120,000 distinct CDR3 sequences. Sequencing was carried out using blood T cells: a sorted CD56 or NKG2C T cell subset, CD4+ or CD8+ T cells, or bulk PBMC T cells (not recorded which). All receptors derive from a woman aged 18-69 years in good health. The CDR3 runs from the conserved cysteine through the conserved F or W.

V,J,CDR3
TRBV5-4,TRBJ2-5,CASSPRPGTETQYF
TRBV15,TRBJ2-1,CATSRAAPSDEQFF
TRBV7-9,TRBJ2-5,CASSSPGETQYF
TRBV19,TRBJ2-1,CASSILGDTYNEQFF
TRBV19,TRBJ2-1,CASKGRDRLPDEQFF
TRBV30,TRBJ2-2,CAGNLDRGDGELFF
TRBV15,TRBJ2-1,CATSSPYNEQFF
TRBV29-1,TRBJ1-1,CSVVQGPNTEAFF
TRBV12-3/TRBV12-4,TRBJ1-2,CASSPVQASHGYTF
TRBV5-1,TRBJ2-2,CASSLYAGNTGELFF
TRBV7-9,TRBJ2-1,CASSSSGGYDQFF
TRBV4-3,TRBJ1-1,CASSQDRVSEAFF
TRBV29-1,TRBJ1-2,CSVRGQATLYGYTF
TRBV12-3/TRBV12-4,TRBJ2-1,CASSSRDSPYNEQFF
TRBV19,TRBJ2-5,CASSTALGTSGRGTQYF